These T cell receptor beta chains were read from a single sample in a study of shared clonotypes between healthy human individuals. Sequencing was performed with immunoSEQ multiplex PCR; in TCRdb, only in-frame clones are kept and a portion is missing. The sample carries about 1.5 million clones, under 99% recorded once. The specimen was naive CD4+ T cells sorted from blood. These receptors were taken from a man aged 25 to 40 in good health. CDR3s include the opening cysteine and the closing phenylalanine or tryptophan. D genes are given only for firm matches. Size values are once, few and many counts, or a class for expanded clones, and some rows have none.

cdr3_nt: TGTGCCAGCAGGACAGGGGAGGATGGCTACACCTTC
cdr3_aa: CASRTGEDGYTF
d_call: TRBD1
j_call: TRBJ1-2
clone_size: once
v_call: TRBV6-5

cdr3_nt: TGTGCCAGCTCACCCGGGACTAGCTACGAGCAGTACTTC
cdr3_aa: CASSPGTSYEQYF
d_call: TRBD2
j_call: TRBJ2-7
clone_size: NA
v_call: TRBV18

cdr3_nt: TGTGCCAGCAGTGAAATAGTCGCGAGGAACACTGAAGCTTTCTTT
cdr3_aa: CASSEIVARNTEAFF
d_call: NA
j_call: TRBJ1-1
clone_size: NA
v_call: TRBV6-1

cdr3_nt: TGTGCCAGCAGCTTGGGCTACTACGAGCAGTACTTC
cdr3_aa: CASSLGYYEQYF
d_call: NA
j_call: TRBJ2-7
clone_size: NA
v_call: TRBV5-5

cdr3_nt: TGTGCCAGCAGTGACCGAGACGGCATATGGGGAGCATATTTT
cdr3_aa: CASSDRDGIWGAYF
d_call: NA
j_call: TRBJ1-3
clone_size: NA
v_call: TRBV6-1

cdr3_nt: TGTGCCAGTAGTCGGACTGGGTACAATGAGCAGTTCTTC
cdr3_aa: CASSRTGYNEQFF
d_call: NA
j_call: TRBJ2-1
clone_size: once
v_call: TRBV19

cdr3_nt: TGTGCCAGCAGTTCCTACCCCGGGACAGGGAACTATGGCTACACCTTC
cdr3_aa: CASSSYPGTGNYGYTF
d_call: TRBD1
j_call: TRBJ1-2
clone_size: few
v_call: TRBV6-6

cdr3_nt: TGTGCCAGCAGCTTTTACGTCGGGGCAGGGTACAATGAGCAGTTCTTC
cdr3_aa: CASSFYVGAGYNEQFF
d_call: NA
j_call: TRBJ2-1
clone_size: NA
v_call: TRBV7-9

cdr3_nt: TGTGCCAGCAGCTTCCCGTTGACCTACGAGCAGTACTTC
cdr3_aa: CASSFPLTYEQYF
d_call: NA
j_call: TRBJ2-7
clone_size: NA
v_call: TRBV11-2

cdr3_nt: TGTGCCAGCAGCGTAGCGTCAAGCTACAATGAGCAGTTCTTC
cdr3_aa: CASSVASSYNEQFF
d_call: NA
j_call: TRBJ2-1
clone_size: NA
v_call: TRBV9

cdr3_nt: TGTGCCAGCGCTGGCCCAGTCGACTACGAGCAGTACTTC
cdr3_aa: CASAGPVDYEQYF
d_call: NA
j_call: TRBJ2-7
clone_size: NA
v_call: TRBV27

cdr3_nt: TGTGCCAGCTCGGGACTAGCGGGAGGGCTGGTCAATGAGCAGTTCTTC
cdr3_aa: CASSGLAGGLVNEQFF
d_call: TRBD2
j_call: TRBJ2-1
clone_size: NA
v_call: TRBV18

cdr3_nt: TGTGCCAGCAGTCTCTCGTCGGGACAGAGGAACTACGAGCAGTACTTC
cdr3_aa: CASSLSSGQRNYEQYF
d_call: TRBD1
j_call: TRBJ2-7
clone_size: NA
v_call: TRBV7-9

cdr3_nt: TGTGCCAGCAGCTTAACGGGACAGGGGTACAATGAGCAGTTCTTC
cdr3_aa: CASSLTGQGYNEQFF
d_call: TRBD1
j_call: TRBJ2-1
clone_size: NA
v_call: TRBV7-9

cdr3_nt: TGTGCCAGCTCACCCGGGACAGGGGGGACCTACGAGCAGTACTTC
cdr3_aa: CASSPGTGGTYEQYF
d_call: TRBD1
j_call: TRBJ2-7
clone_size: NA
v_call: TRBV18

cdr3_nt: TGTGCCAGCAGTGACTCAGGGGACAGCCGGAATGAAAAACTGTTTTTT
cdr3_aa: CASSDSGDSRNEKLFF
d_call: TRBD1
j_call: TRBJ1-4
clone_size: NA
v_call: TRBV6-4

cdr3_nt: TGTGCCAGCAGCTTCCTAGGACTAGCGGGTAGCTCCTACAATGAGCAGTTCTTC
cdr3_aa: CASSFLGLAGSSYNEQFF
d_call: TRBD2
j_call: TRBJ2-1
clone_size: NA
v_call: TRBV7-9

cdr3_nt: TGTGCCAGCAGCCCCCGTAGAAGGGGGCTCGAAGGCTACACCTTC
cdr3_aa: CASSPRRRGLEGYTF
d_call: TRBD1
j_call: TRBJ1-2
clone_size: NA
v_call: TRBV9

cdr3_nt: TGCGCCAGCAGCTGGTCCCTAGCGGGAGGTGACAATGAGCAGTTCTTC
cdr3_aa: CASSWSLAGGDNEQFF
d_call: TRBD2
j_call: TRBJ2-1
clone_size: NA
v_call: TRBV5-1

cdr3_nt: TGTGCCAGTACTAGCGGGAGGGTGCGGGAGCAGTGCTTC
cdr3_aa: CASTSGRVREQCF
d_call: TRBD2
j_call: TRBJ2-7
clone_size: NA
v_call: TRBV11-2

cdr3_nt: TGTGCCAGCAGCTCATTAGCGGGAGTTGGAACCGGGGAGCTGTTTTTT
cdr3_aa: CASSSLAGVGTGELFF
d_call: TRBD2
j_call: TRBJ2-2
clone_size: NA
v_call: TRBV11-2

cdr3_nt: TGTGCCAGCAGCAGCGGGGGGCTAAATCAGCCCCAGCATTTT
cdr3_aa: CASSSGGLNQPQHF
d_call: NA
j_call: TRBJ1-5
clone_size: once
v_call: TRBV6-5

cdr3_nt: TGCAGCGGAGCCCTGGTCCTGGGGACAGATACGCAGTATTTT
cdr3_aa: CSGALVLGTDTQYF
d_call: NA
j_call: TRBJ2-3
clone_size: NA
v_call: TRBV29-1

cdr3_nt: TGTGCCAGCTTCCCTGACAGCGGGATCATTCAGCCCCAGCATTTT
cdr3_aa: CASFPDSGIIQPQHF
d_call: NA
j_call: TRBJ1-5
clone_size: NA
v_call: TRBV19

cdr3_nt: TGTGCCAGCAGTCCCTCAAGGAGCGGGAGCGAGCAGTACTTC
cdr3_aa: CASSPSRSGSEQYF
d_call: TRBD2
j_call: TRBJ2-7
clone_size: NA
v_call: TRBV6-5

cdr3_nt: TGTGCCAGCAGCTTGCAGGGCAACTATGGCTACACCTTC
cdr3_aa: CASSLQGNYGYTF
d_call: NA
j_call: TRBJ1-2
clone_size: NA
v_call: TRBV5-4

cdr3_nt: TGTGCCATCAAGGGACAGTATAACGAGCAGTACTTC
cdr3_aa: CAIKGQYNEQYF
d_call: TRBD1
j_call: TRBJ2-7
clone_size: NA
v_call: TRBV10-3

cdr3_nt: TGTGCCAGCAGTTTAGGGGTCCCCGGGACTAGCGGGAGGGTGGTTTACGAGCAGTACTTC
cdr3_aa: CASSLGVPGTSGRVVYEQYF
d_call: TRBD2
j_call: TRBJ2-7
clone_size: once
v_call: TRBV27

cdr3_nt: TGTGCCAGCAGCTTAGAGCTCAGCACAGATACGCAGTATTTT
cdr3_aa: CASSLELSTDTQYF
d_call: NA
j_call: TRBJ2-3
clone_size: once
v_call: TRBV7-2

cdr3_nt: TGTGCCAGCAGCTTAGAAGGTTTCGGACGGGGCGCAATGAACACTGAAGCTTTCTTT
cdr3_aa: CASSLEGFGRGAMNTEAFF
d_call: NA
j_call: TRBJ1-1
clone_size: NA
v_call: TRBV7-9

cdr3_nt: TGTGCCAGCAGCCAAGATCCCGGGACAGGGCCATCAGGGCAGTTCTTC
cdr3_aa: CASSQDPGTGPSGQFF
d_call: TRBD1
j_call: TRBJ2-1
clone_size: NA
v_call: TRBV14

cdr3_nt: TGTGCCAGCAGGGCCCCGGGGGCTACTGAAGCTTTCTTT
cdr3_aa: CASRAPGATEAFF
d_call: NA
j_call: TRBJ1-1
clone_size: NA
v_call: TRBV6-5

cdr3_nt: TGTGCCAGCAGTTGGGGCCTCAACACGCAGTTCTTC
cdr3_aa: CASSWGLNTQFF
d_call: NA
j_call: TRBJ2-1
clone_size: NA
v_call: TRBV28

cdr3_nt: TGTGCCACCTCGCGGGGAGTCCAAGAGACCCAGTACTTC
cdr3_aa: CATSRGVQETQYF
d_call: NA
j_call: TRBJ2-5
clone_size: NA
v_call: TRBV19

cdr3_nt: TGTGCCAGCAGCTTAAACCGGAACACCGGGGAGCTGTTTTTT
cdr3_aa: CASSLNRNTGELFF
d_call: NA
j_call: TRBJ2-2
clone_size: once
v_call: TRBV5-6

cdr3_nt: TGTGCCAGTAGTAAGTGGGCAGGAGGGACAGATACGCAGTATTTT
cdr3_aa: CASSKWAGGTDTQYF
d_call: NA
j_call: TRBJ2-3
clone_size: once
v_call: TRBV19

cdr3_nt: TGTGCCACGACTAGCGGGAGTTCCTACAATGAGCAGTTCTTC
cdr3_aa: CATTSGSSYNEQFF
d_call: TRBD2
j_call: TRBJ2-1
clone_size: NA
v_call: TRBV2

cdr3_nt: TGTGCCAGCAGCTTAGGGGGACCGGGACAGCTCTACGAGCAGTACTTC
cdr3_aa: CASSLGGPGQLYEQYF
d_call: TRBD1
j_call: TRBJ2-7
clone_size: NA
v_call: TRBV7-9

cdr3_nt: TGTGCCAGCAGCGCCACCGGGGCCAACGTCCTGACTTTC
cdr3_aa: CASSATGANVLTF
d_call: NA
j_call: TRBJ2-6
clone_size: NA
v_call: TRBV6-6

cdr3_nt: TGTGCCTGGAGTGTAGCGAAGAACACTGAAGCTTTCTTT
cdr3_aa: CAWSVAKNTEAFF
d_call: NA
j_call: TRBJ1-1
clone_size: NA
v_call: TRBV30

cdr3_nt: TGCGCCAGCAGCTCCGGGACAGGCCCCTCTGGCTATGGCTACACCTTC
cdr3_aa: CASSSGTGPSGYGYTF
d_call: TRBD1
j_call: TRBJ1-2
clone_size: once
v_call: TRBV5-1

cdr3_nt: TGTGCCAGCAGCACCGGGGTTTCGCAAGAGACCCAGTACTTC
cdr3_aa: CASSTGVSQETQYF
d_call: NA
j_call: TRBJ2-5
clone_size: once
v_call: TRBV9

cdr3_nt: TGTGCCAGCAGGGAAGGGACAGCGAATCAGCCCCAGCATTTT
cdr3_aa: CASREGTANQPQHF
d_call: TRBD1
j_call: TRBJ1-5
clone_size: NA
v_call: TRBV28

cdr3_nt: TGCGCCAGCAGCCAAGATGAGGGTTTGTTCAGGGACGACTATGGCTACACCTTC
cdr3_aa: CASSQDEGLFRDDYGYTF
d_call: NA
j_call: TRBJ1-2
clone_size: NA
v_call: TRBV4-1

cdr3_nt: TGTGCCATCAGTGGTGGTGAGGGACGCGACTCTGGGGCCAACGTCCTGACTTTC
cdr3_aa: CAISGGEGRDSGANVLTF
d_call: NA
j_call: TRBJ2-6
clone_size: NA
v_call: TRBV10-3